This T cell receptor beta chain was recorded in a study of T cells in tuberculosis. The wider study: CD1B tetramers identified T cells specific for mycobacterial lipid GMM. General study findings and limits: The TCR-beta difference was not significant; alpha differences partly reflected length.

Each donor contributed approximately 100,000 T cells on average, unsorted. Here immunoSEQ multiplex PCR was the method, and the copy in TCRdb shows in-frame clones only, minus some. The sample holds about 23,000 clones, 97% seen once. In its sample, this clone was seen a few times. The antigen remains undetermined. The V and J ends lost 1 base and 2 bases respectively, with 11 bases between them. There are 15 residues in the CDR3. The germline CDR1 and CDR2 sequences are SGDLS and YYNGEE. Sample: PBMCs. The chain combines TRBV9 with TRBJ2-3; maybe TRBD2 (6 bases). The source is a donor between 10 and 29 years old with latent tuberculosis or without tuberculosis infection. The CDR3 bases are TGTGCCAGCAGCGTACTAGCGACAAACACAGATACGCAGTATTTT. Encoded protein: CASSVLATNTDTQYF.